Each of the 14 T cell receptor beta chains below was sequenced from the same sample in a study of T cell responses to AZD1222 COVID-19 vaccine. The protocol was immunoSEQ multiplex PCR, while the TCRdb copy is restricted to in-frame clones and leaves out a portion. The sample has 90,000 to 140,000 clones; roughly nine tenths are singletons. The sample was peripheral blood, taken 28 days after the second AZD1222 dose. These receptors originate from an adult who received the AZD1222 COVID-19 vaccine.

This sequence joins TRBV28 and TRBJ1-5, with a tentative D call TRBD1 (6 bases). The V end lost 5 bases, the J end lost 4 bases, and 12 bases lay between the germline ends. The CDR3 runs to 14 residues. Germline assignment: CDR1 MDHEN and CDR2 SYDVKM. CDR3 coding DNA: TGTGCCAGCAGTACACAGGGAGGGAATCAGCCCCAGCATTTT. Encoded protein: CASSTQGGNQPQHF. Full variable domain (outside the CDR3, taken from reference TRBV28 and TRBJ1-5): DVKVTQSSRYLVKRTGEKVFLECVQDMDHENMFWYRQDPGLGLRLIYFSYDVKMKEKGDIPEGYSVSREKKERFSLILESASTNQTSMYLCASSTQGGNQPQHFGDGTRLSIL.

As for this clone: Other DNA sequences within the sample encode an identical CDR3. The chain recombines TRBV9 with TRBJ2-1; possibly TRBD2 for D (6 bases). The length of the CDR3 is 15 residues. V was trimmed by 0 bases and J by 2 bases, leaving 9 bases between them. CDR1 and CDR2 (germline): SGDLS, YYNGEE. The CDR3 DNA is TGTGCCAGCAGCGTAGGTGGCGGGACCTACAATGAGCAGTTCTTC. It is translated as CASSVGGGTYNEQFF.

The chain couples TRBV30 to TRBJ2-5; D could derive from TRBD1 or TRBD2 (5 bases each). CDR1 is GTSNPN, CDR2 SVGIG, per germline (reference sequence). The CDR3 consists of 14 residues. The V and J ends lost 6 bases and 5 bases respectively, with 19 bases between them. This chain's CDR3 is CACELTGRGETQYF. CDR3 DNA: TGTGCCTGTGAATTAACGGGGCGCGGGGAGACCCAGTACTTC.

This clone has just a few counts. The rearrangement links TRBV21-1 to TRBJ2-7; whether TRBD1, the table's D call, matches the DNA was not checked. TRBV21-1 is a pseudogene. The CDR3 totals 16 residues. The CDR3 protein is CASSKAISGQVIEQYF. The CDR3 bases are TGTGCCAGCAGCAAAGCAATATCTGGGCAGGTGATCGAGCAGTACTTC.

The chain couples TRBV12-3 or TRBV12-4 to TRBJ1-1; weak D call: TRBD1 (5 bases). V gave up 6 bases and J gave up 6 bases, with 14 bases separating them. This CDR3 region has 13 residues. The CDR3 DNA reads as TGTGCCAGCAGACTTAGGGGATCGGCTGAAGCTTTCTTT. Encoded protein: CASRLRGSAEAFF.

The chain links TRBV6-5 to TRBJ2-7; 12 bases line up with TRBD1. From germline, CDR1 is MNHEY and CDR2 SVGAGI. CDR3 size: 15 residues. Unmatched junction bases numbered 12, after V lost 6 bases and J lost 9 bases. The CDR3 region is CASRQPGQGAAGQYF. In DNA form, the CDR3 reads TGTGCCAGCAGACAACCGGGACAGGGGGCGGCGGGGCAGTACTTC.

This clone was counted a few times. The CDR3 here is CASSRGLADYYEQYF. DNA of the CDR3: TGTGCCAGCAGCCGAGGCCTAGCGGACTACTACGAGCAGTACTTC. The rearrangement links TRBV5-6 to TRBJ2-7; 7 positions match TRBD2. The junction had 10 bases not matched to a gene; V was cut back by 4 bases and J by 3 bases. Germline CDR1 SGHDT, CDR2 YYEEEE. The CDR3 is 15 residues long.

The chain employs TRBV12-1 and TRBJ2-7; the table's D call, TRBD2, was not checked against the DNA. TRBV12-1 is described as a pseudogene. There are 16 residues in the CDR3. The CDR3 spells CASSTRTSGGTYEQYF. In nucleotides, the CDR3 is TGTGCCAGCAGCACTCGGACCTCGGGGGGCACCTACGAGCAGTACTTC.

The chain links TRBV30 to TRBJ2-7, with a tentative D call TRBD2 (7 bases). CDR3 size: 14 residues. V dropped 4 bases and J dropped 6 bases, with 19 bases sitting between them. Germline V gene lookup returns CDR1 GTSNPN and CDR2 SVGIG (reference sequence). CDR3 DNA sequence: TGTGCCTGGAACCCTAAGAGGGGGGAGGGCGAGCAGTACTTC. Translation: CAWNPKRGEGEQYF.

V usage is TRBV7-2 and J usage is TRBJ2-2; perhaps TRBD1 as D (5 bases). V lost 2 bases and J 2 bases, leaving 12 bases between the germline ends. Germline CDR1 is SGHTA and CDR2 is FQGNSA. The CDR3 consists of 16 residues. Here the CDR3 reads CASSLTDSFNTGELFF. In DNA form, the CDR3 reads TGTGCCAGCAGCTTAACTGACAGTTTCAACACCGGGGAGCTGTTTTTT.

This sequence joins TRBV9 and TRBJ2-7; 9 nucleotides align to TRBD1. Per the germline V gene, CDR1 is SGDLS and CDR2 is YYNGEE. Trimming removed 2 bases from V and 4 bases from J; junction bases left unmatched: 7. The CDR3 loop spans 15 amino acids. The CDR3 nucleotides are TGTGCCAGCAGCGTCCGGGACAGGGCCGTTTACGAGCAGTACTTC. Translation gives CASSVRDRAVYEQYF.

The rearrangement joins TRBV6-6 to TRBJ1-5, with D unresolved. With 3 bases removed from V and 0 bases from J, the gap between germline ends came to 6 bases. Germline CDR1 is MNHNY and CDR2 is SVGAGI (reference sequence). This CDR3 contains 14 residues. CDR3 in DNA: TGTGCCAGCAGTTATCTCATTAGCAATCAGCCCCAGCATTTT. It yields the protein CASSYLISNQPQHF.

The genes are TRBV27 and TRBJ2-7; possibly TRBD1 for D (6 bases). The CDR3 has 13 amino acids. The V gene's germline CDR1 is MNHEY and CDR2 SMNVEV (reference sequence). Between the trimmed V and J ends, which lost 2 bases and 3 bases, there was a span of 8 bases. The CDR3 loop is CASSLTGIYEQYF. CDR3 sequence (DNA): TGTGCCAGCAGTTTAACAGGGATCTACGAGCAGTACTTC.

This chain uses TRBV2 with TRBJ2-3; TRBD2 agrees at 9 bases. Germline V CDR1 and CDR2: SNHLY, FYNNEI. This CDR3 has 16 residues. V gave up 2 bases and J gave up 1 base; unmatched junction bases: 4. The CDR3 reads CASSESPSGGTDTQYF. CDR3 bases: TGTGCCAGCAGTGAAAGCCCTAGCGGGGGCACAGATACGCAGTATTTT.